The entry below gives a single T cell receptor beta chain sequence along with its context. Its antigen remains unknown. The data were taken from a study of cytomegalovirus exposure and HLA in healthy donors. Points from the study as a whole: Researchers reported in a later analysis that a missense DCLRE1C variant was tied to TCR beta V- and J-gene trimming.

The V end was cut by 5 bases, the J end by 12 bases, with 14 bases between. The germline CDR1 and CDR2 sequences are KGHSH and LQKENI. The CDR3 is 13 amino acids. The PCR made use of 60 Vbeta and 13 Jbeta primers. The method was immunoSEQ multiplex PCR; TCRdb's version includes in-frame clones alone and lacks a portion of them. The sample holds approximately 190,000 clones, roughly an eighth seen once. The TCR sequence derives from a middle-aged man in good health and CMV-seropositive. The source material was PBMCs. The chain joins TRBV18 to TRBJ1-6; the D gene is possibly TRBD1 (5 bases). This CDR3 is CASSVTDTGPLHF. DNA of the CDR3: TGTGCCAGCTCAGTGACGGACACGGGACCCCTCCACTTT. Drawing the rest from reference TRBV18 and TRBJ1-6, the complete variable domain is NAGVMQNPRHLVRRRGQEARLRCSPMKGHSHVYWYRQLPEEGLKFMVYLQKENIIDESGMPKERFSAEFPKEGPSILRIQQVVRGDSAAYFCASSVTDTGPLHFGNGTRLTVT.